Given below is one T cell receptor beta chain in context. The table came from immunoSEQ multiplex PCR; TCRdb's copy has only in-frame clones and leaves some out. The repertoire holds under 300,000 clones, with more than 65% as singletons. This entry belongs to a study of control samples from healthy donors and cancer patients. Germline V lookup: CDR1 SQVTM, CDR2 ANQGSEA. Trimming took 2 bases from V and 4 from J, leaving 9 bases between them. This CDR3 region has 12 residues. Input material: PBMCs. The chain recombines TRBV29-1 with TRBJ2-7; D gene unclear. This clonotype originated in a woman between 55 and 75 years old with lung cancer. For the CDR3, the DNA is TGCAGCGTTGAACGAGCCGGGTACGAGCAGTACTTC. Its translation is CSVERAGYEQYF.